The next 27 T cell receptor beta chains were all read from a single sample in a study of T-cell memory formation after mild COVID-19. TCRdb re-derived calls from the 5' RACE reads in MiXCR, one entry per CDR3 protein. The table lists some 300,000 distinct CDR3 sequences, less than 25% of them singletons. The sequenced sample was PBMCs or a T cell subset sorted from them (not recorded which). Receptors originate from a man between 18 and 35 years old who had mild COVID-19 (a few samples of this study predate the infection). Cell type and time point are not known.

The rearrangement links TRBV20-1 to TRBJ2-1, with 11 bases lining up with TRBD1. Looked up from germline, CDR1 is DFQATT and CDR2 is SNEGSKA (reference sequence). The CDR3 sequence is 14 residues long. V lost 6 bases, J lost 4 bases, and 5 bases stayed unmatched. This chain's CDR3 is CSAGGDRGYNEQFF. Here the CDR3 DNA reads TGCAGTGCCGGAGGGGACAGGGGGTACAATGAGCAGTTCTTC.

A few counts support this clonotype. V usage is TRBV24-1 and J usage is TRBJ2-1; 13 bases are a match to TRBD2. The CDR3 is made up of 15 amino acids. Trimming cost V 2 bases and J 10 bases; bases outside gene matches: 4. In germline, CDR1 is KGHDR, CDR2 SFDVKD. The CDR3 DNA sequence: TGTGCCACCAGTGATTGGACTAGCGGGGGCACGGAGCAGTTCTTC. It yields the protein CATSDWTSGGTEQFF.

The chain has TRBV20-1 and TRBJ2-3; TRBD2 matches 7 bases. V lost 1 base to trimming and J lost 0 bases; unmatched junction nucleotides: 10. Germline V gene sequence: CDR1 DFQATT, CDR2 SNEGSKA (reference sequence). The CDR3 runs to 17 residues. CDR3 region: CSARGLGGNTSTDTQYF. The CDR3 DNA reads as TGCAGTGCTAGAGGCCTGGGGGGGAACACAAGCACAGATACGCAGTATTTT.

The rearrangement links TRBV20-1 to TRBJ1-5, with D tentatively TRBD1 (5 bases). The CDR3 is 12 residues long. CDR1 and CDR2 from the germline V gene are DFQATT and SNEGSKA (reference sequence). Trimming left V 4 bases short and J 4 bases short, with 8 bases between. The CDR3 nucleotides are TGCAGTGCTAAATACAGGAATCAGCCCCAGCATTTT. This sequence encodes CSAKYRNQPQHF.

This clonotype was found a few times. J is TRBJ1-4 and V is TRBV7-2; possible D gene TRBD1, 6 bases. The CDR3 extends over 14 amino acids. Germline lookup yields CDR1 SGHTA and CDR2 FQGNSA. Trimming left V 6 bases short and J 2 bases short, with 10 bases between. DNA of the CDR3: TGTGCCAGCAGACCTCAGGGGACTAATGAAAAACTGTTTTTT. It is translated as CASRPQGTNEKLFF.

The chain uses TRBV6-6 and TRBJ1-1; 7 nucleotides align to TRBD1. The CDR3 consists of 13 residues. Germline V gene sequence: CDR1 MNHNY, CDR2 SVGAGI (reference sequence). V shed 8 bases and J 7 bases; nucleotides not matched to a gene: 10. CDR3 sequence reads: CASGSDRDREAFF. Written as DNA, the CDR3 is TGTGCCAGCGGTTCCGACAGGGATCGTGAAGCTTTCTTT.

This clonotype was seen at least ten times. The V and J genes are TRBV12-3 or TRBV12-4 and TRBJ1-1; no clear D gene. V gave up 4 bases and J gave up 2 bases, with 11 bases separating them. CDR3 length equals 14 residues. The CDR3 loop reads CASSSTDGNTEAFF. CDR3 in DNA: TGTGCCAGCAGTTCGACGGACGGAAACACTGAAGCTTTCTTT.

The chain carries TRBV18 and TRBJ2-7; D unclear. Trimming took off 3 bases at V and 9 bases at J, with 18 bases between the two ends. The germline CDR1 and CDR2 sequences are KGHSH and LQKENI. The CDR3 extends over 14 amino acids. The CDR3 loop reads CASSPRETSPGQYF. The CDR3 coding sequence is TGTGCCAGCTCACCTCGAGAGACAAGTCCCGGGCAGTACTTC.

This clonotype was counted a few times. The chain is built from TRBV14 and TRBJ2-3, with 9 positions matching TRBD2. Per germline, CDR1 SGHDN and CDR2 FVKESK. Trimming cost V 4 bases and J 0 bases; bases outside gene matches: 5. The CDR3 runs 16 residues. The CDR3 DNA follows: TGTGCCAGCAGCCCTCTGACTAGCGGCAGCACAGATACGCAGTATTTT. Translation gives CASSPLTSGSTDTQYF.

This clonotype was observed a handful of times. The chain couples TRBV7-2 to TRBJ2-7; the D is unclear. CDR3 length: 12 amino acids. From germline, CDR1 is SGHTA and CDR2 FQGNSA. With 5 bases removed from V and 0 bases from J, the gap between germline ends came to 5 bases. CDR3 in amino acids: CASSQSSYEQYF. The CDR3 coding sequence is TGTGCCAGCAGCCAGAGCTCCTACGAGCAGTACTTC.

The rearrangement links TRBV4-2 to TRBJ2-7; a possible D gene is TRBD1 (6 bases). The V end lost 1 base, the J end lost 0 bases, and 10 bases lay between the germline ends. This CDR3 has 15 residues. Germline assignment: CDR1 LGHNA and CDR2 YNFKEQ. The CDR3 sequence: CASSQGQESSYEQYF. Here the CDR3 DNA reads TGTGCCAGCAGCCAAGGACAGGAAAGCTCCTACGAGCAGTACTTC.

This clonotype has just a few counts. J is TRBJ2-5 and V is TRBV6-5; D uncertain. CDR3 size: 15 residues. Germline V gene data show CDR1 as MNHEY and CDR2 as SVGAGI. Deletions cut 0 bases from V and 2 bases from J, with 10 bases between. In DNA, the CDR3 is TGTGCCAGCAGTTACTCGCACGAACCGCAAGAGACCCAGTACTTC. Its translation: CASSYSHEPQETQYF.

V is TRBV7-9 and J is TRBJ1-2; D is uncertain. Germline assignment: CDR1 SEHNR and CDR2 FQNEAQ (reference sequence). The CDR3 runs to 15 residues. V lost 0 bases and J lost 4, with 12 bases in between. Here the CDR3 DNA reads TGTGCCAGCAGCTTAGCGGTAACCCGGGGCTATGGCTACACCTTC. Its translation is CASSLAVTRGYGYTF.

This clonotype came up a few times. The chain employs TRBV10-3 and TRBJ2-3; TRBD2 agrees at 10 bases. This CDR3 has 15 amino acids. J was trimmed by 4 bases and V by 7 bases; bases with no gene match: 8. CDR1 ENHRY and CDR2 SYGVKD come from the germline V gene. The CDR3 reads CAITEGGLASDTQYF. CDR3 bases: TGTGCCATCACCGAGGGGGGACTAGCGTCAGATACGCAGTATTTT.

Only a few counts were recorded for this clonotype. The V and J genes are TRBV5-6 and TRBJ2-1; D perhaps matches TRBD1 (6 bases). Trimming left V 0 bases short and J 6 bases short, with 13 bases between. The CDR3 is made up of 15 amino acids. Looked up from germline, CDR1 is SGHDT and CDR2 is YYEEEE. This CDR3 reads CASSLGWGPGNEQFF. In nucleotides, the CDR3 is TGTGCCAGCAGCTTGGGGTGGGGGCCGGGCAATGAGCAGTTCTTC.

This clonotype was seen more than once but under ten times. The CDR3 protein is CASSSGLAGVDTQYF. The CDR3 DNA reads as TGTGCCAGCAGCTCGGGACTAGCGGGGGTAGATACGCAGTATTTT. This chain joins TRBV7-2 and TRBJ2-3; 14 bases line up with TRBD2. Germline V lookup: CDR1 SGHTA, CDR2 FQGNSA. CDR3 length: 15 amino acids. The ends lost 4 bases at V and 5 bases at J; junction bases unmatched: 2.

This clonotype was detected a few times. The chain recombines TRBV15 with TRBJ1-2, with 7 nucleotides matching TRBD1. CDR1 is LNHNV and CDR2 is YYDKDF in the germline V gene (reference sequence). V dropped 0 bases and J dropped 3; count of bases not matched to a gene: 1. CDR3 length: 14 amino acids. CDR3 nucleotide sequence: TGTGCCACCAGCAGAGATCAGGGGGACTATGGCTACACCTTC. It encodes CATSRDQGDYGYTF.

This clonotype came up a few times. The chain has TRBV5-6 and TRBJ2-5, with 7 nucleotides matching TRBD2. The V gene end was trimmed by 3 bases and the J gene end by 2 bases; junction bases not matched to a gene: 7. Germline CDR1 SGHDT, CDR2 YYEEEE. The CDR3 covers 15 residues. CDR3 nucleotides: TGTGCCAGCAGCTACGGCGGGAGAACACAAGAGACCCAGTACTTC. It translates to CASSYGGRTQETQYF.

This clonotype has a handful of counts. The chain carries TRBV20-1 and TRBJ2-7, with 7 nucleotides matching TRBD1. The germline gives CDR1 DFQATT, CDR2 SNEGSKA (reference sequence). V shed 5 bases, J shed 9 bases, and the junction held 16 bases outside the gene matches. The CDR3 consists of 14 residues. The CDR3 spells CSAGISRDSLGQYF. CDR3 sequence (DNA): TGCAGTGCTGGGATTAGCCGGGACAGTCTTGGGCAGTACTTC.

This clonotype has a single count. This chain joins TRBV23-1 and TRBJ2-7, with 8 bases identical to TRBD1. TRBV23-1 is known as an ORF, though its function is uncertain. V lost 6 bases and J lost 3; bases outside the gene matches: 22. The CDR3 sequence is 19 residues long. The CDR3 loop is CASRAPTGQGTGSVYEQYF. DNA of the CDR3: TGCGCCAGCAGGGCCCCGACCGGACAGGGAACGGGTTCCGTCTACGAGCAGTACTTC.

This clonotype has more than one count but fewer than ten. The rearrangement links TRBV12-3 or TRBV12-4 to TRBJ1-4; 7 positions agree with TRBD1. This CDR3 spans 14 amino acids. V shed 4 bases, J shed 7 bases, and the junction held 6 bases outside the gene matches. The CDR3 reads CASSSRGVSEKLFF. The CDR3, as DNA: TGTGCCAGCAGTTCCAGGGGGGTGAGTGAAAAACTGTTTTTT.

In this sample, this clonotype turned up a few times. The chain recombines TRBV6-2 or TRBV6-3 with TRBJ2-7, with D perhaps matching TRBD1 (5 bases). This CDR3 is built from 15 residues. V was pared by 0 bases and J by 6 bases, with 15 bases between. The germline CDR1 and CDR2 sequences are MNHEY and SVGEGT. DNA for the CDR3: TGTGCCAGCAGTTACTCGAGTACAGGAGCCCTCGAGCAGTACGTC. Its translation is CASSYSSTGALEQYV.

The table lists this clonotype with a few counts. The chain uses TRBV7-2 and TRBJ1-2; perhaps TRBD1 as D (5 bases). The CDR3 extends over 14 amino acids. Germline assignment: CDR1 SGHTA and CDR2 FQGNSA. V was cut by 1 base and J by 8 bases, with 14 bases left in between. CDR3 in DNA: TGTGCCAGCAGCTTAGTGGGGCAGGGTGACGGCTACACCTTC. It codes for CASSLVGQGDGYTF.

The rearrangement uses TRBV7-2 and TRBJ2-1, with D perhaps given as TRBD1 or TRBD2 (5 bases each). The CDR3 consists of 11 residues. V lost 3 bases to trimming and J lost 14 bases, with 11 bases between them. Germline V gives CDR1 SGHTA, CDR2 FQGNSA. The CDR3 bases are TGTGCCAGCAGCTTCGGGGACCGGGAGTTCTTC. Its protein product is CASSFGDREFF.

This clonotype was observed a few times. V gene TRBV12-3 or TRBV12-4 combines with J gene TRBJ2-5, with 10 nucleotides matching TRBD1. Losses at the gene ends were 5 bases for V and 5 bases for J; bases not matched to a gene: 5. The CDR3 length is 14 residues. Here the CDR3 reads CASSQTGGEETQYF. CDR3 nucleotides: TGTGCCAGCAGTCAGACAGGGGGCGAGGAGACCCAGTACTTC.

The count of this clonotype is one. The chain links TRBV20-1 to TRBJ1-6; 8 bases agree with TRBD1. Germline lookup yields CDR1 DFQATT and CDR2 SNEGSKA (reference sequence). The V segment lost 6 bases and the J segment 11 bases; nucleotides outside the gene matches: 15. This CDR3 is 15 amino acids long. CDR3 in amino acids: CSADADTGQDPPLHF. CDR3 DNA: TGCAGTGCCGACGCCGACACGGGACAGGATCCACCCCTCCACTTT.

This clonotype was observed a few times. The chain couples TRBV20-1 to TRBJ2-2, with D maybe TRBD1 (6 bases). The CDR3 loop spans 17 amino acids. Germline V gives CDR1 DFQATT, CDR2 SNEGSKA (reference sequence). Trimming pared 3 bases from V and 6 bases from J, leaving 23 bases between. CDR3 protein: CSARGVLRGNSAGELFF. The CDR3 DNA is TGCAGTGCTAGGGGCGTTCTCAGGGGCAATTCAGCCGGGGAGCTGTTTTTT.